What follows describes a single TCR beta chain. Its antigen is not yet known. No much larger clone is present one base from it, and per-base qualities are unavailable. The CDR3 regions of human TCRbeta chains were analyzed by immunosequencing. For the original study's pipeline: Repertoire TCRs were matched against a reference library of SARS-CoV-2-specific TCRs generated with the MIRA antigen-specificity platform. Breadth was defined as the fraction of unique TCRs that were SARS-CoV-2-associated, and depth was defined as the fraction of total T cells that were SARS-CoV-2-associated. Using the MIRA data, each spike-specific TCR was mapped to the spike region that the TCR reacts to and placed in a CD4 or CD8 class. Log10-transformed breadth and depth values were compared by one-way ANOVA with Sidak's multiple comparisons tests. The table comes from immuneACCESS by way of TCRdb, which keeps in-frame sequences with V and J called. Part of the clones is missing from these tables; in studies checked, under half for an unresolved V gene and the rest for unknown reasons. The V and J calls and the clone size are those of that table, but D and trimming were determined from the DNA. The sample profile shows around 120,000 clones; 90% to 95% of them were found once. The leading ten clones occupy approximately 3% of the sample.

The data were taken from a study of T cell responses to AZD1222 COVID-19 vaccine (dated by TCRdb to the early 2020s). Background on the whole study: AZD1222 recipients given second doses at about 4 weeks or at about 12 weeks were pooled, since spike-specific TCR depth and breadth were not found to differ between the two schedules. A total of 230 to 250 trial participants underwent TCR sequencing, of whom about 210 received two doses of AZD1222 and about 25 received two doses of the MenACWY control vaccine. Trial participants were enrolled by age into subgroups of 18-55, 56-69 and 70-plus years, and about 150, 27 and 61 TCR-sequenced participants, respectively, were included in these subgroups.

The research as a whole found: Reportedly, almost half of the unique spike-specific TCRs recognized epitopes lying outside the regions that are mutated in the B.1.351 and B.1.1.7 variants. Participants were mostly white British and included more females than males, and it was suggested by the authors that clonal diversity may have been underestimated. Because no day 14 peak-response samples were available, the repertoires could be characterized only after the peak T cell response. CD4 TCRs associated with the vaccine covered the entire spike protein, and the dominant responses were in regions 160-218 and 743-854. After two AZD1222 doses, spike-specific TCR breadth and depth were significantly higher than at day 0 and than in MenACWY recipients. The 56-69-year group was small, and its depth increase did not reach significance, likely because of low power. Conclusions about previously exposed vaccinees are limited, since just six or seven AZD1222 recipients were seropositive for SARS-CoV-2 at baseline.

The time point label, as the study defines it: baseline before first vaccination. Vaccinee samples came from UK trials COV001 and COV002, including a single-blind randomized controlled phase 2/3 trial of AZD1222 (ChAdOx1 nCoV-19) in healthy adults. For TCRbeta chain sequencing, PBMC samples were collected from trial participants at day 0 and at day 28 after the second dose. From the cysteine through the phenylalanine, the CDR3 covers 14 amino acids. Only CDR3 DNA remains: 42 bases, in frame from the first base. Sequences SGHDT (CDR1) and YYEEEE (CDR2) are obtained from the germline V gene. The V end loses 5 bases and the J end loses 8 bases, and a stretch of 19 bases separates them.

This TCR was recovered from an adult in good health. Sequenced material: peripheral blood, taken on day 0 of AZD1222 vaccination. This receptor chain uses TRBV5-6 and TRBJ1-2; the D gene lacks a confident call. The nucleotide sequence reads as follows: TGTGCCAGCAGTGCTCAGACGACCCTCGGAGGCTACACCTTC. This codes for CASSAQTTLGGYTF. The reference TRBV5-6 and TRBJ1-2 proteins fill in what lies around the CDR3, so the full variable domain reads DAGVTQSPTHLIKTRGQQVTLRCSPKSGHDTVSWYQQALGQGPQFIFQYYEEEERQRGNFPDRFSGHQFPNYSSELNVNALLLGDSALYLCASSAQTTLGGYTFGSGTRLTVV.